This TCR beta chain was recovered during a study of Tregs in tolerant kidney transplant recipients. Broader study findings: Some patients' samples used different primers over time, so nucleotide sequences weren't comparable. Donor-specific Treg expansion exceeded global Treg expansion in tolerant patients, suggesting antigen drive.

Comments on this clone: The antigen is undetermined.

The nonmyeloablative bone marrow transplants came from related graft donors, with transient mixed chimerism. Unstimulated Tregs (CD4+CD25+CD127-) and CD4+CD25- non-Tregs were sorted from PBMCs. This CDR3 comprises 15 residues. CDR1 and CDR2 from the germline V gene are MNHNS and SASEGT. After removal of 6 bases from V and 6 bases from J, the junction contained 9 bases not matched to a gene. Some clones are missing from TCRdb's copy, which holds only in-frame ones; the method was immunoSEQ multiplex PCR. This sample has 95,000 or so clones, with roughly 93% found just once. The clonotype was recovered from a human patient who received a combined kidney and bone marrow transplant. Some T cells may be provided by the graft donor. V gene TRBV6-1 combines with J gene TRBJ2-1; 9 positions match TRBD2. The material sequenced was CD4+ T cells from blood (PBMCs), taken 12 months after the transplant. The CDR3 loop is CASRFLSGSINEQFF. Here the CDR3 DNA reads TGTGCCAGCAGATTCCTTAGCGGGAGTATCAATGAGCAGTTCTTC.